This entry describes one T cell receptor beta chain. Its antigen remains unidentified. The data stem from a study of shared clonotypes between healthy human individuals. Sequencing used immunoSEQ multiplex PCR; TCRdb keeps in-frame clones, though not all of them. Altogether about 690,000 clones are present, around 90% being singletons, with the ten largest covering 34%. Study results and caveats: The naive CD4 repertoires of several donors were compared, and roughly 5% of clonotypes were shared. Clonotypes shared by all four sorted-subset donors had higher generation probabilities than non-shared clonotypes.

V lost 5 bases to trimming and J lost 0 bases, with 13 bases between them. Germline V lookup: CDR1 SEHNR, CDR2 FQNEAQ (reference sequence). The CDR3 is 15 residues long. CD8 memory cells included CD45RO+ cells plus CCR7-negative CD45RA+ TemRA cells. This chain joins TRBV7-9 and TRBJ1-1; D may be TRBD1 (5 bases). The receptor was isolated from a man younger than 35 in good health. Some clones in this sample may be carry-over from other donors' samples. Material for sequencing was memory CD8+ T cells from PBMCs. Subset indicated: CD45RO+ cells pooled with CCR7-negative TemRA cells. The CDR3 DNA is TGTGCCAGCAGCCCAGTGGGGGTAGTGAACACTGAAGCTTTCTTT. Translated, it gives CASSPVGVVNTEAFF.